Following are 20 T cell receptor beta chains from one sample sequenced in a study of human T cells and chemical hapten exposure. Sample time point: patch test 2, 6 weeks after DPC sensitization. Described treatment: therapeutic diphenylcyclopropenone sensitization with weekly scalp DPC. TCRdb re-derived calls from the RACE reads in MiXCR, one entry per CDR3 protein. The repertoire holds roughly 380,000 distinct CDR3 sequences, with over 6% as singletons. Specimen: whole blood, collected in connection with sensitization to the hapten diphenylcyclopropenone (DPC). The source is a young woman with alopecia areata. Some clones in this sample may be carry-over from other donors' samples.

CDR3: CASSQNAWADRGAGYTF. CDR3 DNA sequence: TGTGCCAGCAGCCAAAACGCTTGGGCAGACAGGGGGGCCGGCTACACCTTC. The genes are TRBV3-1 and TRBJ1-2, with 9 bases matching TRBD1. Trimming cost V 2 bases and J 8 bases; bases outside gene matches: 15. This CDR3 has 17 residues. Germline V gives CDR1 LGHDT, CDR2 YNNKEL (reference sequence).

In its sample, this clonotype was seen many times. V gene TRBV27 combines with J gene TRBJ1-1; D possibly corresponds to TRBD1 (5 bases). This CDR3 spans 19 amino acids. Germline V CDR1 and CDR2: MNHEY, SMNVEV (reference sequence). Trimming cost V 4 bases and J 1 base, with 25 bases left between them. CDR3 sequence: CASSSPRRGRIPPNTEAFF. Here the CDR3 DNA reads TGTGCCAGCAGTTCTCCCCGACGGGGGAGGATTCCCCCGAACACTGAAGCTTTCTTT.

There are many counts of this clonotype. DNA of the CDR3: TGTGCCATCAGTGAGTCAGACAGAAAGAACACTGAAGCTTTCTTT. Translation: CAISESDRKNTEAFF. The genes are TRBV10-3 and TRBJ1-1; a weak D match, TRBD1 (5 bases). This CDR3 is 15 amino acids long. CDR1 and CDR2 (germline): ENHRY, SYGVKD. Trimming took off 0 bases at V and 1 base at J, with 9 bases between the two ends.

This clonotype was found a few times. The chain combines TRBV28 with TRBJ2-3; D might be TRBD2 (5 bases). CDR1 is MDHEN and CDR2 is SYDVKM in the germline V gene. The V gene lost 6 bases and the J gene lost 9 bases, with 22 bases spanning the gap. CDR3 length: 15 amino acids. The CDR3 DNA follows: TGTGCCAGCAGCCCTACTAGAACCCAGGTTTGGACGCAGTATTTT. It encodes CASSPTRTQVWTQYF.

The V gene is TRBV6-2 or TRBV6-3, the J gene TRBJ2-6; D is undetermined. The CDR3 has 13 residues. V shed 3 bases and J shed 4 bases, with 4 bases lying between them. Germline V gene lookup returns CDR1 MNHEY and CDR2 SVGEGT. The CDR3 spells CASSYYGANVLTF. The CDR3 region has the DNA TGTGCCAGCAGTTATTACGGGGCCAACGTCCTGACTTTC.

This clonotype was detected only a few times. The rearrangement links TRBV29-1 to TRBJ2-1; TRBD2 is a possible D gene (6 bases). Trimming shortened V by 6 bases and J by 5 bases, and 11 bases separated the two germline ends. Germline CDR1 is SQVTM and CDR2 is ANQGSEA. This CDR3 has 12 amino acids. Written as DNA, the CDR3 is TGCAGCGTCGGGGACTTGGACAATGAGCAGTTCTTC. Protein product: CSVGDLDNEQFF.

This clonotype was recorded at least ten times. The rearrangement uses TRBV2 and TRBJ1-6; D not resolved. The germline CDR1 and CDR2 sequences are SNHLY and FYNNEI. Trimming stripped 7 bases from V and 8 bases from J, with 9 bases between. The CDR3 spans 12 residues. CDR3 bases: TGTGCCAGCAATTGGAGGGATTCACCCCTCCACTTT. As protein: CASNWRDSPLHF.

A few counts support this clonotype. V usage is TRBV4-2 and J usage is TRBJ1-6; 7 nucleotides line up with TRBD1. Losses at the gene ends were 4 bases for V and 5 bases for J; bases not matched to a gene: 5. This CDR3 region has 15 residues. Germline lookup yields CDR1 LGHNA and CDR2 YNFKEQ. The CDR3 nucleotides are TGTGCCAGCAGCCTCCAGACAGGGCATAATTCACCCCTCCACTTT. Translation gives CASSLQTGHNSPLHF.

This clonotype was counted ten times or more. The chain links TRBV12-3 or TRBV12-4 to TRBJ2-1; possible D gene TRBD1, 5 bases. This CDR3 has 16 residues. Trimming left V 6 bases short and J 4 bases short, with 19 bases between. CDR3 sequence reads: CASSPMLTATYNEQFF. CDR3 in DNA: TGTGCCAGCAGCCCGATGCTGACAGCTACTTACAATGAGCAGTTCTTC.

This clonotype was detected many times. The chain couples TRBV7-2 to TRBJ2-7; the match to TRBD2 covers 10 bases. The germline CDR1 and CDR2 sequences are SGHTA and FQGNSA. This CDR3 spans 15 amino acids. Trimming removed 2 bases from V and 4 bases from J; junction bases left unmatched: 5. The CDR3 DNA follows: TGTGCCAGCAGCTTAAAGCGGGGGGGCGTGTACGAGCAGTACTTC. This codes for CASSLKRGGVYEQYF.

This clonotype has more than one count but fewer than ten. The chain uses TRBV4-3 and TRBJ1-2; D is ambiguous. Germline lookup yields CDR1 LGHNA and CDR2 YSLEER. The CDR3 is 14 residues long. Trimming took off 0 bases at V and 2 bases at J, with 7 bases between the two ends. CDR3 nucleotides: TGCGCCAGCAGCCAAGATAAAGGGAACTATGGCTACACCTTC. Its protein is CASSQDKGNYGYTF.

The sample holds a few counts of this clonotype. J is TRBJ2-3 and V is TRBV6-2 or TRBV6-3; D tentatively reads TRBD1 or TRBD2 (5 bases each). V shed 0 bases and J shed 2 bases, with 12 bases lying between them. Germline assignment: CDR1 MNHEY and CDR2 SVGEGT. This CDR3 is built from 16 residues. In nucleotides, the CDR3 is TGTGCCAGCAGTTACTCCGGGGCAGGGCACACAGATACGCAGTATTTT. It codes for CASSYSGAGHTDTQYF.

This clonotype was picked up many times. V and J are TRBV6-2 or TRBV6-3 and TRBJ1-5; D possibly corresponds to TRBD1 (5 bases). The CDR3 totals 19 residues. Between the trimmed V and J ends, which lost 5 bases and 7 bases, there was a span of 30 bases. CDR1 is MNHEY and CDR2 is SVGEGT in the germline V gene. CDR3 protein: CASSPVKNLGEVGRQPQHF. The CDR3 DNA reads TGTGCCAGCAGTCCCGTCAAGAACTTAGGGGAAGTAGGTCGGCAGCCCCAGCATTTT.

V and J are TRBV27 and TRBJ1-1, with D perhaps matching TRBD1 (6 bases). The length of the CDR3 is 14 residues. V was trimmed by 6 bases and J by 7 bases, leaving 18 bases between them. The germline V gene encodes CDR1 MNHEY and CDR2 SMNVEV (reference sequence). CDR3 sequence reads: CASRIYREGGEAFF. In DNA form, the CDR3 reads TGTGCCAGCAGGATCTACAGGGAAGGCGGTGAAGCTTTCTTT.

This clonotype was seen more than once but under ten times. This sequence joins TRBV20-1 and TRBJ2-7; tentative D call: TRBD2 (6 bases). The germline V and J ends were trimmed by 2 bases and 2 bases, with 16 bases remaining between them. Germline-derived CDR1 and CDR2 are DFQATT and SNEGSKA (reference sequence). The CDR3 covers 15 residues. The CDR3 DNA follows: TGCAGTGCTAGAACCCGGGGGACGGAGCCCTACGAGCAGTACTTC. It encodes CSARTRGTEPYEQYF.

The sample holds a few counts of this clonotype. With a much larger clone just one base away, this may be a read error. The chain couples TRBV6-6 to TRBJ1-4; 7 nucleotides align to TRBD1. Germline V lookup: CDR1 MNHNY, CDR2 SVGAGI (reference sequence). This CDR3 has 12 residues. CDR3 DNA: TGTGCCAGCAGTCCTACAGGGGAAAATCTGTTTTTT. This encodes CASSPTGENLFF.

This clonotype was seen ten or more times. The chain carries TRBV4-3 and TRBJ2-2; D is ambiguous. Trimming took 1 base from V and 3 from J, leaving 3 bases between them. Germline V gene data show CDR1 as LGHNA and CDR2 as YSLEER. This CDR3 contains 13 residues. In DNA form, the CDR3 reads TGCGCCAGCAGCCAAGGACACACCGGGGAGCTGTTTTTT. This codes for CASSQGHTGELFF.

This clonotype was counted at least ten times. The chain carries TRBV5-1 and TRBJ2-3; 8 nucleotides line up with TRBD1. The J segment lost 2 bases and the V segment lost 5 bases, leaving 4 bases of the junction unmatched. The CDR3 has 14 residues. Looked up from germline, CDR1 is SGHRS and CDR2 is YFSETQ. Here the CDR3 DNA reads TGCGCCAGCAGTCGACAGGGGCACACAGATACGCAGTATTTT. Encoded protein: CASSRQGHTDTQYF.

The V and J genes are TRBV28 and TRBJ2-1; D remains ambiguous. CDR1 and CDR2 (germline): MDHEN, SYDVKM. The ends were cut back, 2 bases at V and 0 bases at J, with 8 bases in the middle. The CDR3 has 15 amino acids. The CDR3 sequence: CASSLPTSSYNEQFF. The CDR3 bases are TGTGCCAGCAGTTTACCGACAAGCTCCTACAATGAGCAGTTCTTC.

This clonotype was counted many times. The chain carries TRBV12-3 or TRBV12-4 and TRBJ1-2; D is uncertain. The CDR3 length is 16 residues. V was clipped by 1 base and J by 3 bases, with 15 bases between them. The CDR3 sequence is CASSLGSGMDYYGYTF. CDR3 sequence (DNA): TGTGCCAGCAGTTTAGGTAGCGGTATGGACTACTATGGCTACACCTTC.